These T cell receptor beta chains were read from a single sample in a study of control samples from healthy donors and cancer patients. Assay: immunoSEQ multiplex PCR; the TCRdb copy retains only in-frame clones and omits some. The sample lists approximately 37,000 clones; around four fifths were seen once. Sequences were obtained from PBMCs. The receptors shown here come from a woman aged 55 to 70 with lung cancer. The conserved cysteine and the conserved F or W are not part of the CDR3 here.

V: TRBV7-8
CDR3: ASSLGGANYGYT

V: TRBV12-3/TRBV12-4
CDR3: ASSPSMNTEAF

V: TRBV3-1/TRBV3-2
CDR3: ASSQDKGVWGAGEKLF

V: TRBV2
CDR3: ASRGGNENSPLH

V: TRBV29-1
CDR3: SVEEVWGETQY

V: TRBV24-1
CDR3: ATSDQDSGETQY

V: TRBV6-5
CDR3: ASHSGGGDEQF

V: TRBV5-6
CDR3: ASSLGLAGGPRLYEQY

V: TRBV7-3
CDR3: ASRASGGYT

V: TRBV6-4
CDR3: ASSGGQGQNEQF

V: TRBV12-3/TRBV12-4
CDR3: ASSLPNGDTQY

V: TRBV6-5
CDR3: ASSYGGVGQPQH

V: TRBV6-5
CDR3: ASSYRGYSPLH

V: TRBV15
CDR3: ATSRENEKLF

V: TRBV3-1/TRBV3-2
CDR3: ASSQEGFQGDYEQY

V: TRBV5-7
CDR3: ASTLYPRDVGNQPQH

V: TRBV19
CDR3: ASVASGSSFTDTQY

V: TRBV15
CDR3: ATSRIRASGSLDEQF

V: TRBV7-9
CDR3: ASSPREDQPQH

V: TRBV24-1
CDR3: ATSPGTGPLDTQY

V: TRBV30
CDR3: ALHTAAYSKAF

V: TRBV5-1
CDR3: ASSLSPAGPTEAF

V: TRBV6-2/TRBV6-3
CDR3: ASSSARYGTEQY

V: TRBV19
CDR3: ASTVPGQAFYGYT

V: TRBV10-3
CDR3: AISDPRVNYGYT

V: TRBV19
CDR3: ASSIAGNQPQH

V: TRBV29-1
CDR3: SVEGQGGGTEAF

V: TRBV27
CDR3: ASSLGSVNTEAF

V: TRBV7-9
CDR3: ASSLATPDTQY

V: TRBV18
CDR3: ASSLGMNTEAF

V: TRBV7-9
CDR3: ASSLGYSNQPQH

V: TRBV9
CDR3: ASSVGGDRAFSGNTIY

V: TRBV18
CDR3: ASSPNIPGGEQY

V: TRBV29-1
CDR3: STKTGVTGELF

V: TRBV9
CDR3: ASSVAYRGGEQF

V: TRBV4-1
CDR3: ASSQPTGSREQY

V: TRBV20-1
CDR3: SARKDTVQY

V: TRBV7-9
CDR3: ASSSQGIRNQPQH

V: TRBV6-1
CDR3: ASSDPAGGRNTIY

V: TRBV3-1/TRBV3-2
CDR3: ASSQPPSTGRDEAF

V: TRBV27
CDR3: ASRVARADTQY

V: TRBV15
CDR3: ATSREGGGEKLF

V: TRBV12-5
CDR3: ASGLVVGSGNTIY

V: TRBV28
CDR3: ASRSPDRSSYEQY

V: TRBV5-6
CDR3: ASSFPTGLNTEAF

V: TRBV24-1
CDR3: ATSDASSLRAQY